Listed below are T cell receptor beta chains from one sample, sequenced in a study of blood T cells in healthy people across ages. In TCRdb, the 5' RACE reads were re-called with MiXCR into one record per CDR3 protein. The sample carries approximately 800,000 distinct CDR3 sequences, 40% to 65% recorded once. Material for sequencing was blood. Source of these receptors: an elderly man in good health. Both conserved end residues are part of each CDR3. A D gene is named only where the DNA matches it firmly. The listing skips clone size in some rows; elsewhere it reads once, few, many or a size class.

j_gene,abundance,v_gene,d_gene,CDR3nt,CDR3aa
TRBJ2-2,.,TRBV24-1,TRBD2,TGTGCCACCAGTGATCAACGACTAGCGGGAGTTAGCACCGGGGAGCTGTTTTTT,CATSDQRLAGVSTGELFF
TRBJ2-7,few,TRBV4-2,TRBD1,TGTGCCAGCAGCATCTCGACAGGGAGCTCCTACGAGCAGTACTTC,CASSISTGSSYEQYF
TRBJ1-5,.,TRBV6-6,TRBD1,TGTGCCAGCAGTTACTTACAGGGGGGGAGCAATCAGCCCCAGCATTTT,CASSYLQGGSNQPQHF
TRBJ2-5,few,TRBV29-1,TRBD2,TGCAGCGTTGAGGACGGAAGACTAGCGGGAGGGCTTTACAATGAGCAGTACTTC,CSVEDGRLAGGLYNEQYF
TRBJ2-7,.,TRBV6-5,.,TGTGCCAGCACCGAGACCGGCCTGGGATCCTACGAGCAGTACTTC,CASTETGLGSYEQYF
TRBJ1-3,.,TRBV5-1,.,TGCGCCAGCAGCTCGAATCCAGGGCGGCCCATATATTTT,CASSSNPGRPIYF
TRBJ2-5,.,TRBV20-1,TRBD2,TGCAGTGCTAGAGTCTCGGGGGGGATGGAAGAGACCCAGTACTTC,CSARVSGGMEETQYF
TRBJ2-7,.,TRBV20-1,TRBD2,TGCAGTGCTAGAGAGGAAGGCGGGAGGCTCTCTGTTTTAGGAGACGAGCAGTACTTC,CSAREEGGRLSVLGDEQYF
TRBJ2-3,.,TRBV21-1,.,TGTGCCAGCAGCAAGTTGGGGACAGGGAGAAGATACGCGTATTTT,CASSKLGTGRRYAYF
TRBJ2-3,.,TRBV28,.,TGTGCCAGCACCCCCGTAGGACTTAGCACAGATACGCAGTATTTT,CASTPVGLSTDTQYF
TRBJ2-7,.,TRBV5-1,TRBD2,TGCGCCAGCAGCTTGGTGGGGACTAGCGGGAGAGAGCAGTACTTC,CASSLVGTSGREQYF
TRBJ2-5,few,TRBV29-1,.,TGCAGCACCAAGAGTCCAGGGACCGAGACCCAGTACTTC,CSTKSPGTETQYF
TRBJ2-7,.,TRBV10-3,TRBD2,TGTGCCATCAGTGACCTTCCAGCGGGAGCGAGCGAGCAGTACTTC,CAISDLPAGASEQYF
TRBJ2-1,.,TRBV9,TRBD2,TGTGCCAGCAGCGTATTCAGCGGGGGGTACAATGAGCAGTTCTTC,CASSVFSGGYNEQFF
TRBJ2-2,.,TRBV29-1,TRBD2,TGCAGCGTTGAACAGGGTGGCGGGGGTAACACCGGGGAGCTGTTTTTT,CSVEQGGGGNTGELFF
TRBJ1-2,.,TRBV6-1,.,TGTGCCAGCAGTCCCCCGGGCTACACCTTC,CASSPPGYTF
TRBJ2-5,few,TRBV5-6,.,TGTGCCAGCAGCTCAGGGACGGATCAAGAGACCCAGTACTTC,CASSSGTDQETQYF
TRBJ1-4,.,TRBV12-5,TRBD1,TGTGCTAGTAGTCCGATCCAGGGGGCTGCAACTAATGAAAAACTGTTTTTT,CASSPIQGAATNEKLFF
TRBJ2-1,.,TRBV27,TRBD1,TGTGCCAGCAATCGTCTGACGACAGGGGTCAATGAGCAGTTCTTC,CASNRLTTGVNEQFF
TRBJ2-7,.,TRBV28,.,TGTGCCAGCAACCCGACACGAACCTACGAGCAGTACTTC,CASNPTRTYEQYF
TRBJ1-1,few,TRBV3-1,.,TGTGCCAGCAGCCAGGGCTATGGGGCTGAAGCTTTCTTT,CASSQGYGAEAFF
TRBJ2-6,.,TRBV7-9,TRBD1,TGTGCCAGCAGCCCCCACGGGGACAGCCCCTCTGGGGCCAACGTCCTGACTTTC,CASSPHGDSPSGANVLTF
TRBJ2-1,once,TRBV15,TRBD2,TGTGCCACCAGCAGAGGACTAGCGGGAGGGCGAGAGCAGTTCTTC,CATSRGLAGGREQFF
TRBJ2-5,few,TRBV10-3,.,TGTGCCATCAGTGACGGGTACCAAGAGACCCAGTACTTC,CAISDGYQETQYF
TRBJ2-7,.,TRBV20-1,.,TGCAGTGCTAGAGATCGCGTAAATTACCTCTACGAGCAGTACTTC,CSARDRVNYLYEQYF
TRBJ2-7,many,TRBV28,.,TGTGCCAGCAGTTTTGGGTCAACCGAGCAGTACTTC,CASSFGSTEQYF
TRBJ2-1,once,TRBV20-1,TRBD2,TGCAGTGCTAGAGCCGGGGGGGCCTTTGGGCAGTTCTTC,CSARAGGAFGQFF
TRBJ2-5,.,TRBV6-5,.,TGTGCCGGCCTCAGGCAGTTCCAAGAGACCCAGTACTTC,CAGLRQFQETQYF
TRBJ2-3,.,TRBV7-2,.,TGTGCCAGCAGCTCAACTGGTTCCCTGGGGCACAGATACGCGTATTTT,CASSSTGSLGHRYAYF
TRBJ2-3,few,TRBV7-4,TRBD2,TGTGCCAGCAGCTCTACTAGCGGGAGGGGTCACAGATACGCGTATTTT,CASSSTSGRGHRYAYF
TRBJ1-4,few,TRBV2,.,TGTGCCAGCAGTGGTGGGCCAACTAATGAAAAACTGTTTTTT,CASSGGPTNEKLFF
TRBJ1-5,.,TRBV6-2/TRBV6-3,.,TGTGCCAGCGGAAGGGAGGGCAATCAGCCCCAGCATTTT,CASGREGNQPQHF
TRBJ2-5,few,TRBV6-1,.,TGTGCCAGCAGTGAATCGGGGGCAGAGGAAGAGACCCAGTACTTC,CASSESGAEEETQYF
TRBJ1-1,.,TRBV7-8,.,TGTGCCAGCAGCCCGCGTGAGGGGCAAGGAACTGAAGCTTTCTTT,CASSPREGQGTEAFF
TRBJ1-2,few,TRBV20-1,TRBD1,TGCAGTGCTAGACGAAACCAGGGGGCCGGTGGCTACACCTTC,CSARRNQGAGGYTF
TRBJ2-7,few,TRBV3-1,.,TGTGCCAGCAGCCAAGTGGATCTCTCCTACGAGCAGTACTTC,CASSQVDLSYEQYF
TRBJ2-5,few,TRBV20-1,.,TGCAGTGCTAGAGGGAGGGTAGATCAAGAGACCCAGTACTTC,CSARGRVDQETQYF
TRBJ2-1,.,TRBV10-3,.,TGTGCCATCAGTGAGTCGACAAGTAACAATGAGCAGTTCTTC,CAISESTSNNEQFF
TRBJ2-7,.,TRBV18,.,TGTGCCAGCCCACCAGACATCTACGAGCAGTACTTC,CASPPDIYEQYF
TRBJ2-5,.,TRBV7-3,TRBD2,TGTGCCAGCAGCCTAAGCCCGGGACTAGCGGAGACCCAGTACTTC,CASSLSPGLAETQYF
TRBJ2-7,.,TRBV29-1,.,TGCAGCGTTGCCCAAACCGGACGGATGGTCGGGTATGGTGGCGAGCAGTACTTC,CSVAQTGRMVGYGGEQYF
TRBJ2-7,.,TRBV6-1,TRBD2,TGTGCCAGCACCGAACAGGGCGGGAGGGTCGCTTACGAGCAGTACTTC,CASTEQGGRVAYEQYF
TRBJ1-4,.,TRBV6-9,.,TGTGCCAAAGGGGGGAATGAAAAACTGTTTTTT,CAKGGNEKLFF
TRBJ2-2,.,TRBV20-1,TRBD2,TGCAGTGCTAGAGATTCGGGCGCGGGCGGACTAGCGGGACCCGGGGAGCTGTTTTTT,CSARDSGAGGLAGPGELFF
TRBJ2-7,few,TRBV9,.,TGTGCCAGCTCCCCCTCTAGGTCCTACGAGCAGTACTTC,CASSPSRSYEQYF
TRBJ2-7,few,TRBV6-5,.,TGTGCCACCGCGGGGACCTACGAGCAGTACTTC,CATAGTYEQYF
TRBJ2-3,few,TRBV5-1,.,TGCGCCAGCAGCTTGTCAGGAGGGCCGTTTGACAGATACGCGTATTTT,CASSLSGGPFDRYAYF
TRBJ2-5,.,TRBV20-1,.,TGCAGTGCTAGTGAGCCAGGGATCCAGTACTTC,CSASEPGIQYF
TRBJ1-1,.,TRBV29-1,TRBD1,TGCAGCGTTGGTGTAGACAGGGGTTTGAGCACTGAAGCTTTCTTT,CSVGVDRGLSTEAFF
TRBJ2-7,.,TRBV14,TRBD1,TGTGCCAGCAGCCAATGGGCCCCCGGGACAGCATACGAGCAGTACTTC,CASSQWAPGTAYEQYF
TRBJ2-1,few,TRBV12-3/TRBV12-4,TRBD1,TGTGCCAGCAGTAAAGGGGACAGTACTTACAATGAGCAGTTCTTC,CASSKGDSTYNEQFF
TRBJ2-1,few,TRBV2,.,TGTGCCAGCAGTGACATCTCCGCCCATGAGCAGTTCTTC,CASSDISAHEQFF
TRBJ2-1,few,TRBV29-1,.,TGCAGCGTTGAAGATCCGAATCTCACTGAGCAGTTCTTC,CSVEDPNLTEQFF